One and the same sample provided the 28 T cell receptor beta chains below, sequenced in a study of T cell repertoires in cytomegalovirus infection. Using its own MiXCR run on the reads, TCRdb lists one record per CDR3 protein. The repertoire holds 490,000 or so distinct CDR3 sequences, with about 11% as singletons. Input material: PBMCs. The receptors stem from a human donor in good health (CMV status not recorded). Some clones in this sample may be carry-over from other donors' samples.

This clonotype was counted many times. The chain links TRBV11-2 to TRBJ2-7; D might be TRBD2 (7 bases). The CDR3 has 15 amino acids. V lost 1 base and J lost 1, with 11 bases in between. The germline V gene has CDR1 SGHAT and CDR2 FQNNGV. In DNA form, the CDR3 reads TGTGCCAGCAGCTTAGGTCGGGGGGCATCCTACGAGCAGTACTTC. This encodes CASSLGRGASYEQYF. Based on the CDR3 plus reference TRBV11-2 and TRBJ2-7, the full variable domain is EAGVAQSPRYKIIEKRQSVAFWCNPISGHATLYWYQQILGQGPKLLIQFQNNGVVDDSQLPKDRFSAERLKGVDSTLKIQPAKLEDSAVYLCASSLGRGASYEQYFGPGTRLTVT.

The sample holds a few counts of this clonotype. This chain uses TRBV19 with TRBJ1-1, with TRBD1 matching 10 bases. The V gene end was trimmed by 3 bases and the J gene end by 0 bases; junction bases not matched to a gene: 10. Germline V CDR1 and CDR2: LNHDA, SQIVND (reference sequence). The CDR3 is 18 residues long. CDR3: CASSIGTGAITLNTEAFF. The CDR3 DNA follows: TGTGCCAGTAGTATCGGGACAGGGGCCATAACACTGAACACTGAAGCTTTCTTT.

This chain joins TRBV2 and TRBJ1-5, with 8 bases matching TRBD1. Trimming took 1 base from V and 6 from J; bases not matched to a gene: 8. This CDR3 spans 16 amino acids. CDR1 is SNHLY, CDR2 FYNNEI, per germline. This CDR3 is CASSEEPTGVFQPQHF. CDR3 nucleotide sequence: TGTGCCAGCAGTGAAGAGCCGACAGGGGTCTTTCAGCCCCAGCATTTT.

This clonotype occurred a few times. The V call is TRBV5-1, the J call TRBJ2-3, with 9 bases lining up with TRBD2. Trimming at V came to 0 bases and at J to 2 bases, leaving 4 bases not matched to a gene. The CDR3 is made up of 16 amino acids. CDR1 and CDR2 (germline): SGHRS, YFSETQ. DNA for the CDR3: TGCGCCAGCAGCTTGGGACTAGCGGTCTTCACAGATACGCAGTATTTT. Its translation: CASSLGLAVFTDTQYF.

In its sample, this clonotype was seen many times. The V gene is TRBV14, the J gene TRBJ2-1; a possible D gene is TRBD2 (6 bases). Deletions cut 1 base from V and 4 bases from J, with 11 bases between. CDR1 is SGHDN, CDR2 FVKESK, per germline. CDR3 length: 15 amino acids. The CDR3 DNA reads as TGTGCCAGCAGCCAAGTCAGGAGGGGATACAATGAGCAGTTCTTC. It yields the protein CASSQVRRGYNEQFF. Supplemented by reference TRBV14 and TRBJ2-1, the full variable domain reads EAGVTQFPSHSVIEKGQTVTLRCDPISGHDNLYWYRRVMGKEIKFLLHFVKESKQDESGMPNNRFLAERTGGTYSTLKVQPAELEDSGVYFCASSQVRRGYNEQFFGPGTRLTVL.

In its sample, this clonotype was seen many times. The chain carries TRBV7-9 and TRBJ1-6, with TRBD1 matching over 8 bases. Trimming removed 5 bases from V and 4 bases from J; junction bases left unmatched: 10. In germline, CDR1 is SEHNR, CDR2 FQNEAQ (reference sequence). This CDR3 is built from 17 residues. CDR3 bases: TGTGCCAGCAGCCCCCCACCGGGACAGGTGTATAATTCACCCCTCCACTTT. Residues: CASSPPPGQVYNSPLHF.

This clonotype showed up many times. The gene calls are TRBV7-2 and TRBJ2-1, with D uncertain. Trimming removed 0 bases at V and 1 base at J, with 7 bases between. From germline, CDR1 is SGHTA and CDR2 FQGNSA. The length of the CDR3 is 15 residues. The CDR3 sequence is CASSLAWGSYNEQFF. DNA of the CDR3: TGTGCCAGCAGCTTAGCCTGGGGATCCTACAATGAGCAGTTCTTC.

This clonotype came up many times. V gene TRBV10-3 combines with J gene TRBJ1-2; 11 bases are shared with TRBD1. Trimming at V came to 0 bases and at J to 5 bases, leaving 2 bases not matched to a gene. Germline CDR1 reads ENHRY; CDR2 reads SYGVKD. The CDR3 length is 15 residues. As DNA, the CDR3 is TGTGCCATCAGTGAGTCAGGACAGGGGGCGTATGGCTACACCTTC. Amino acid sequence: CAISESGQGAYGYTF.

The genes are TRBV10-3 and TRBJ2-7; unclear D gene. This CDR3 is built from 12 residues. V lost 4 bases and J lost 1, with 5 bases in between. The germline gives CDR1 ENHRY, CDR2 SYGVKD. Here the CDR3 reads CAISVGSYEQYF. CDR3 nucleotide sequence: TGTGCCATCAGTGTGGGGTCCTACGAGCAGTACTTC.

In its sample, this clonotype was seen many times. J is TRBJ2-1 and V is TRBV11-2, with TRBD2 identical over 10 bases. The CDR3 length is 16 residues. After removal of 2 bases from V and 10 bases from J, the junction contained 11 bases not matched to a gene. Looked up from germline, CDR1 is SGHAT and CDR2 is FQNNGV. The CDR3 sequence: CASSLREAGGQREQFF. For the CDR3, the DNA is TGTGCCAGCAGCTTAAGGGAAGCGGGAGGGCAAAGGGAGCAGTTCTTC. The whole variable domain, remainder taken from reference TRBV11-2 and TRBJ2-1, is EAGVAQSPRYKIIEKRQSVAFWCNPISGHATLYWYQQILGQGPKLLIQFQNNGVVDDSQLPKDRFSAERLKGVDSTLKIQPAKLEDSAVYLCASSLREAGGQREQFFGPGTRLTVL.

The chain couples TRBV28 to TRBJ2-1; D uncertain. Germline V gene sequence: CDR1 MDHEN, CDR2 SYDVKM. Trimming removed 0 bases from V and 10 bases from J, with 13 bases in between. CDR3 length: 14 amino acids. Written as DNA, the CDR3 is TGTGCCAGCAGTTTATGGGGTCAGAAAAACGAGCAGTTCTTC. Translating gives CASSLWGQKNEQFF.

This clonotype turned up a few times. The V gene is TRBV7-9, the J gene TRBJ2-1; 8 bases match TRBD2. Germline CDR1 is SEHNR and CDR2 is FQNEAQ (reference sequence). The V segment lost 7 bases and the J segment 7 bases; nucleotides outside the gene matches: 12. The CDR3 runs to 15 residues. The CDR3 DNA sequence: TGTGCCAGCACCCACGGGAGGGCCGTATTAAATGAGCAGTTCTTC. This sequence encodes CASTHGRAVLNEQFF.

This chain joins TRBV18 and TRBJ2-5; D call uncertain. Germline assignment: CDR1 KGHSH and CDR2 LQKENI. Between the trimmed V and J ends, which lost 2 bases and 1 base, there was a span of 14 bases. This CDR3 has 16 amino acids. This CDR3 is CASSPFLTDRQETQYF. CDR3 DNA: TGTGCCAGCTCACCATTCCTGACGGACCGCCAAGAGACCCAGTACTTC.

The rearrangement uses TRBV29-1 and TRBJ2-1, with 12 bases fitting TRBD2. CDR3 size: 16 residues. Losses at the gene ends were 2 bases for V and 3 bases for J; bases not matched to a gene: 5. Germline lookup yields CDR1 SQVTM and CDR2 ANQGSEA. The CDR3 region has the DNA TGCAGCGTTGAACCTAGCGGGAGGGCCGTCTACAATGAGCAGTTCTTC. The encoded protein is CSVEPSGRAVYNEQFF.

The genes are TRBV29-1 and TRBJ2-3; 13 bases line up with TRBD2. CDR1 is SQVTM, CDR2 ANQGSEA, per germline. The CDR3 extends over 18 amino acids. With 0 bases clipped from V and 3 bases from J, the junction kept 9 bases outside the gene matches. This CDR3 is CSVEDRMGLAGTTDTQYF. The CDR3 nucleotides read TGCAGCGTTGAAGATAGAATGGGACTAGCGGGAACTACAGATACGCAGTATTTT.

In its sample, this clonotype was seen a few times. The chain links TRBV20-1 to TRBJ2-5, with D possibly being TRBD1 (5 bases). This CDR3 comprises 12 residues. The germline V and J ends were trimmed by 7 bases and 7 bases, with 16 bases remaining between them. Germline CDR1 and CDR2: DFQATT and SNEGSKA (reference sequence). In nucleotides, the CDR3 is TGCAGTGGTGTAACAGGCACTCCGACCCAGTACTTC. Its protein is CSGVTGTPTQYF.

This clonotype was detected ten times or more. V is TRBV19 and J is TRBJ2-7, with a tentative D call TRBD1 (6 bases). The V and J ends lost 3 bases and 3 bases respectively, with 18 bases between them. The CDR3 loop spans 16 amino acids. The germline V gene encodes CDR1 LNHDA and CDR2 SQIVND (reference sequence). For the CDR3, the DNA is TGTGCCAGTAGTATTTCCGGGACAAAGAGGGTCTACGAGCAGTACTTC. Amino acid sequence: CASSISGTKRVYEQYF.

This clonotype was recorded many times. CDR3 coding DNA: TGTGCCAGCAGCAGGACTAGCGGAAGTACCGAGCAGTACTTC. Its translation: CASSRTSGSTEQYF. The genes are TRBV5-4 and TRBJ2-7; 10 positions agree with TRBD2. The CDR3 covers 14 residues. V dropped 4 bases and J dropped 6; count of bases not matched to a gene: 7. From germline, CDR1 is SGHNT and CDR2 YYREEE (reference sequence).

This clonotype came up many times. The gene calls are TRBV11-3 and TRBJ1-1; possible D gene TRBD1, 5 bases. Germline CDR1 is SGHNT and CDR2 is YENEEA. This CDR3 comprises 13 residues. Trimming took off 4 bases at V and 4 bases at J, with 10 bases between the two ends. In nucleotides, the CDR3 is TGTGCCAGCAGCTCATGGGGGTCCACTGAAGCTTTCTTT. It translates to CASSSWGSTEAFF.

This sequence joins TRBV5-4 and TRBJ1-1, with a weak D call TRBD1 (5 bases). This CDR3 has 16 residues. V was pared by 4 bases and J by 0 bases, with 16 bases between. Germline-derived CDR1 and CDR2 are SGHNT and YYREEE (reference sequence). CDR3 residues: CASSPSRGALNTEAFF. The CDR3 nucleotides are TGTGCCAGCAGCCCCTCGAGAGGGGCCTTGAACACTGAAGCTTTCTTT.

This clonotype was seen many times. The chain uses TRBV7-2 and TRBJ2-1; TRBD1 aligns across 10 bases. Germline V lookup: CDR1 SGHTA, CDR2 FQGNSA. The CDR3 is 15 residues long. V shed 4 bases, J shed 1 base, and the junction held 1 base outside the gene matches. CDR3 region: CASSWDRGSYNEQFF. The CDR3 DNA follows: TGTGCCAGCAGCTGGGACAGGGGTTCCTACAATGAGCAGTTCTTC. Full variable domain (rest looked up from reference TRBV7-2 and TRBJ2-1): GAGVSQSPSNKVTEKGKDVELRCDPISGHTALYWYRQSLGQGLEFLIYFQGNSAPDKSGLPSDRFSAERTGGSVSTLTIQRTQQEDSAVYLCASSWDRGSYNEQFFGPGTRLTVL.

This rearrangement joins TRBV11-1 to TRBJ2-3; D assignment may be TRBD1 or TRBD2 (5 bases each). Germline V CDR1 and CDR2: SGHAT, FQDESV (reference sequence). With 2 bases removed from V and 0 bases from J, the gap between germline ends came to 15 bases. The CDR3 spans 17 residues. The CDR3 sequence is CASSLTDVGGSTDTQYF. The DNA for the CDR3 is TGTGCCAGCAGCTTAACGGACGTTGGGGGTAGCACAGATACGCAGTATTTT.

This clonotype was seen a handful of times. This sequence joins TRBV20-1 and TRBJ2-5, with 7 bases lining up with TRBD1. The CDR3 covers 15 residues. V was pared by 0 bases and J by 5 bases, with 9 bases of the junction left unmatched. Germline V gene sequence: CDR1 DFQATT, CDR2 SNEGSKA (reference sequence). CDR3 in amino acids: CSAREGRGHEETQYF. In DNA, the CDR3 is TGCAGTGCTAGAGAAGGAAGGGGGCACGAGGAGACCCAGTACTTC.

This clonotype appeared many times. The chain carries TRBV6-5 and TRBJ2-3; the D call may be TRBD1 or TRBD2 (5 bases each). This CDR3 contains 14 residues. Per the germline V gene, CDR1 is MNHEY and CDR2 is SVGAGI. Trimming took off 7 bases at V and 5 bases at J, with 16 bases between the two ends. In nucleotides, the CDR3 is TGTGCCAGCAAACTAACCGGGACCATAGATACGCAGTATTTT. It specifies CASKLTGTIDTQYF.

The table lists this clonotype with many counts. This chain joins TRBV19 and TRBJ1-1, with D uncertain. CDR1 is LNHDA and CDR2 is SQIVND in the germline V gene (reference sequence). Deletions cut 4 bases from V and 5 bases from J, with 8 bases between. The CDR3 is made up of 12 amino acids. The CDR3 DNA reads as TGTGCCAGTAGTACACGGAGGACTGAAGCTTTCTTT. Its protein is CASSTRRTEAFF.

This clonotype was counted at least ten times. DNA of the CDR3: TGTGCCAGCTCACCGGTCCAGGGAATCTCTGGGGCCAACGTCCTGACTTTC. Its protein product is CASSPVQGISGANVLTF. The chain joins TRBV18 to TRBJ2-6; tentatively, D is TRBD1 (5 bases). The CDR3 length is 17 residues. In germline, CDR1 is KGHSH, CDR2 LQKENI. V was cut by 3 bases and J by 0 bases, with 12 bases left in between.

This clonotype has a count of ten or more. The chain joins TRBV11-2 to TRBJ2-7; D is uncertain. This CDR3 has 15 amino acids. The V gene's germline CDR1 is SGHAT and CDR2 FQNNGV. V lost 0 bases, J lost 3 bases, and 12 bases lay in between. The CDR3 protein is CASSLEAGNYYEQYF. The DNA for the CDR3 is TGTGCCAGCAGCTTAGAGGCAGGTAACTACTACGAGCAGTACTTC.

The rearrangement links TRBV6-6 to TRBJ2-1, with TRBD2 as a possible D gene (5 bases). Germline V CDR1 and CDR2: MNHNY, SVGAGI (reference sequence). Trimming pared 0 bases from V and 0 bases from J, leaving 12 bases between. The CDR3 is 17 residues long. CDR3 DNA sequence: TGTGCCAGCAGTTACTCGGTAGCGATGAGCTCCTACAATGAGCAGTTCTTC. Its protein is CASSYSVAMSSYNEQFF.